This entry lists 29 T cell receptor beta chains sequenced from one sample in a study of CD8 T cells in Susac syndrome. With random hexamers, reverse transcription was performed on about 0.45 to 1 ug of RNA. TCRdb itself ran the immunoSEQ multiplex PCR reads through MiXCR, one entry per CDR3 protein. The table has 300,000 or so distinct CDR3 sequences, about 90% seen once. Sequences were obtained from CD4+ T cells from PBMCs. All receptors come from a human donor with multiple sclerosis.

This clonotype was found a few times. V usage is TRBV18 and J usage is TRBJ2-7; 7 bases fit TRBD2. Germline V lookup: CDR1 KGHSH, CDR2 LQKENI. There are 13 residues in the CDR3. The ends lost 5 bases at V and 0 bases at J; junction bases unmatched: 1. CDR3: CASSASGSYEQYF. CDR3 coding DNA: TGTGCCAGCTCAGCTAGCGGCTCCTACGAGCAGTACTTC.

The chain is built from TRBV13 and TRBJ2-5, with 8 bases identical to TRBD1. CDR3 length: 17 amino acids. V gave up 0 bases and J gave up 5 bases; unmatched junction bases: 11. The germline V gene encodes CDR1 PRHDT and CDR2 FYEKMQ (reference sequence). The CDR3 DNA reads as TGTGCCAGCAGCTTAGGATCCCCAGGGGGCTTCGGGGAGACCCAGTACTTC. Translated: CASSLGSPGGFGETQYF.

V usage is TRBV29-1 and J usage is TRBJ1-1; D gene unclear. V was shortened by 6 bases and J by 0 bases, with 11 bases between the two germline ends. Germline V gene sequence: CDR1 SQVTM, CDR2 ANQGSEA. The CDR3 has 13 residues. The CDR3 DNA follows: TGCAGCGTCCCAACAGAGATGAACACTGAAGCTTTCTTT. It encodes CSVPTEMNTEAFF.

The rearrangement links TRBV11-2 to TRBJ2-5; a weak D match, TRBD2 (7 bases). The CDR3 sequence is 16 residues long. Germline V gene lookup returns CDR1 SGHAT and CDR2 FQNNGV. V was clipped by 4 bases and J by 5 bases, with 20 bases between them. The DNA of the CDR3 is TGTGCCAGCAGCTCCGGGGGGCCCCAAAGAGCGGAGACCCAGTACTTC. Its protein is CASSSGGPQRAETQYF.

V usage is TRBV7-2 and J usage is TRBJ2-5; tentatively, D is TRBD2 (7 bases). The CDR3 runs to 15 residues. V was cut by 2 bases and J by 4 bases, with 14 bases left in between. Per germline, CDR1 SGHTA and CDR2 FQGNSA. The CDR3 DNA sequence: TGTGCCAGCAGCTTAATGGGGGGGGGCGGAGAGACCCAGTACTTC. It is translated as CASSLMGGGGETQYF.

This chain links TRBV2 with TRBJ2-5, with D tentatively TRBD1 or TRBD2 (6 bases each). The CDR3 contains 13 residues. Trimming removed 6 bases at V and 5 bases at J, with 13 bases between. Germline V lookup: CDR1 SNHLY, CDR2 FYNNEI. CDR3 protein: CASSEGGWETQYF. The CDR3 DNA is TGTGCCAGCAGCGAGGGGGGCTGGGAGACCCAGTACTTC.

The chain has TRBV30 and TRBJ1-6; D is ambiguous. The V end lost 5 bases, the J end lost 0 bases, and 8 bases lay between the germline ends. CDR1 and CDR2 from the germline V gene are GTSNPN and SVGIG (reference sequence). The CDR3 has 14 residues. CDR3 sequence reads: CAWGPSSYNSPLHF. CDR3 sequence (DNA): TGTGCCTGGGGGCCGAGCTCCTATAATTCACCCCTCCACTTT.

The V call is TRBV12-3 or TRBV12-4, the J call TRBJ1-5, with a possible D match to TRBD1 (5 bases). CDR3 length: 14 residues. Trimming stripped 6 bases from V and 4 bases from J, with 13 bases between. The CDR3 loop is CASRTTGVNQPQHF. The CDR3 DNA reads TGTGCCAGCAGAACGACGGGGGTTAATCAGCCCCAGCATTTT.

V and J are TRBV4-3 and TRBJ2-1; D is possibly TRBD1 (5 bases). The V gene's germline CDR1 is LGHNA and CDR2 YSLEER. Trimming took off 2 bases at V and 6 bases at J, with 11 bases between the two ends. The CDR3 length is 14 residues. The CDR3 reads CASSQSRQSNEQFF. DNA of the CDR3: TGCGCCAGCAGCCAATCCAGACAGAGCAATGAGCAGTTCTTC.

This clonotype was seen just once. The chain links TRBV7-9 to TRBJ1-2, with 11 positions matching TRBD1. Trimming removed 0 bases from V and 8 bases from J; junction bases left unmatched: 2. CDR1 and CDR2 (germline): SEHNR, FQNEAQ (reference sequence). CDR3 size: 14 residues. CDR3 nucleotide sequence: TGTGCCAGCAGCTTAGCCGGACAGGGGGCCGGCTACACCTTC. It specifies CASSLAGQGAGYTF.

The chain couples TRBV19 to TRBJ1-5; D may be TRBD1 (6 bases). Germline values: CDR1 LNHDA, CDR2 SQIVND (reference sequence). CDR3 length: 16 residues. The germline V and J ends were trimmed by 5 bases and 4 bases, with 18 bases remaining between them. CDR3 nucleotides: TGTGCCAGTAGTGTAAAAACAGGGATTGGTAATCAGCCCCAGCATTTT. As protein: CASSVKTGIGNQPQHF.

This chain links TRBV5-1 with TRBJ1-4; 11 nucleotides align to TRBD1. This CDR3 comprises 18 residues. Germline CDR1 reads SGHRS; CDR2 reads YFSETQ. J gave up 6 bases and V 1 base, and 11 bases lay outside the gene matches. CDR3 in amino acids: CASSLSGSVGQGDEKLFF. As DNA, the CDR3 is TGCGCCAGCAGCTTGTCGGGATCCGTGGGACAGGGGGATGAAAAACTGTTTTTT. Full variable domain (outside the CDR3, taken from reference TRBV5-1 and TRBJ1-4): KAGVTQTPRYLIKTRGQQVTLSCSPISGHRSVSWYQQTPGQGLQFLFEYFSETQRNKGNFPGRFSGRQFSNSRSEMNVSTLELGDSALYLCASSLSGSVGQGDEKLFFGSGTQLSVL.

This clonotype was observed a single time. The J gene is TRBJ1-5, the V gene TRBV6-2 or TRBV6-3; 11 positions match TRBD1. After removal of 6 bases from V and 7 bases from J, the junction contained 11 bases not matched to a gene. This CDR3 has 16 amino acids. Germline V gene lookup returns CDR1 MNHEY and CDR2 SVGEGT. CDR3 sequence: CASRIRGTGGGQPQHF. CDR3 coding DNA: TGTGCCAGCAGAATTCGCGGGACAGGGGGAGGCCAGCCCCAGCATTTT.

The CDR3 reads CASSLPGQGAGPDTQYF. The DNA of the CDR3 is TGTGCCAGCAGTTTACCGGGACAGGGGGCTGGACCAGATACGCAGTATTTT. The chain employs TRBV12-3 or TRBV12-4 and TRBJ2-3, with 12 bases identical to TRBD1. V lost 2 bases to trimming and J lost 4 bases; unmatched junction nucleotides: 7. The CDR3 extends over 17 amino acids.

This rearrangement joins TRBV3-1 to TRBJ1-1, with 8 bases that match TRBD1. Germline CDR1 is LGHDT and CDR2 is YNNKEL (reference sequence). V lost 8 bases, J lost 4 bases, and 9 bases stayed unmatched. CDR3 length: 14 amino acids. This CDR3 reads CASSPRQGSTEAFF. The CDR3 DNA is TGTGCCAGCTCACCCCGACAGGGGAGCACTGAAGCTTTCTTT. Full variable domain (rest looked up from reference TRBV3-1 and TRBJ1-1): DTAVSQTPKYLVTQMGNDKSIKCEQNLGHDTMYWYKQDSKKFLKIMFSYNNKELIINETVPNRFSPKSPDKAHLNLHINSLELGDSAVYFCASSPRQGSTEAFFGQGTRLTVV.

The chain joins TRBV7-9 to TRBJ2-3, with D uncertain. The CDR3 has 15 residues. Germline values: CDR1 SEHNR, CDR2 FQNEAQ (reference sequence). V lost 2 bases and J lost 0, with 9 bases in between. The CDR3 spells CASSLFATSTDTQYF. The CDR3 bases are TGTGCCAGCAGCTTATTTGCGACTAGCACAGATACGCAGTATTTT. Supplemented by reference TRBV7-9 and TRBJ2-3, the full variable domain reads DTGVSQNPRHKITKRGQNVTFRCDPISEHNRLYWYRQTLGQGPEFLTYFQNEAQLEKSRLLSDRFSAERPKGSFSTLEIQRTEQGDSAMYLCASSLFATSTDTQYFGPGTRLTVL.

J is TRBJ2-3 and V is TRBV29-1; weak D call: TRBD1 (6 bases). CDR1 and CDR2 from the germline V gene are SQVTM and ANQGSEA. V gave up 7 bases and J gave up 0 bases, with 14 bases separating them. CDR3 length equals 14 residues. CDR3 nucleotides: TGCAGCGGTACGCAGGGGCTAAGCACAGATACGCAGTATTTT. Its translation is CSGTQGLSTDTQYF.

In DNA, the CDR3 is TGTGCCAGCAGCCAAGTCCTGGGGGATGAGCAGTTCTTC. Its translation: CASSQVLGDEQFF. The J gene is TRBJ2-1, the V gene TRBV3-1; possibly TRBD1 or TRBD2 for D (5 bases each). Between the trimmed V and J ends, which lost 1 base and 8 bases, there was a span of 9 bases. CDR1 and CDR2 from the germline V gene are LGHDT and YNNKEL (reference sequence). This CDR3 has 13 residues.

This chain uses TRBV29-1 with TRBJ2-1; 7 positions match TRBD2. Germline assignment: CDR1 SQVTM and CDR2 ANQGSEA. V was pared by 2 bases and J by 4 bases, with 2 bases of the junction left unmatched. This CDR3 is 13 amino acids long. CDR3 loop: CSVERTRYNEQFF. CDR3 nucleotides: TGCAGCGTTGAAAGGACTAGGTACAATGAGCAGTTCTTC.

The J gene is TRBJ2-7, the V gene TRBV7-9; D not certain. Looked up from germline, CDR1 is SEHNR and CDR2 is FQNEAQ (reference sequence). This CDR3 has 12 residues. Trimming left V 3 bases short and J 8 bases short, with 11 bases between. The chain's CDR3 is CASSFQASKQYF. The CDR3 bases are TGTGCCAGCAGCTTTCAGGCGAGCAAGCAGTACTTC.

The chain is built from TRBV7-8 and TRBJ1-3, with D possibly being TRBD1 (5 bases). Germline CDR1 reads SGHVS; CDR2 reads FQNEAQ. There are 15 residues in the CDR3. Trimming took 0 bases from V and 7 from J, leaving 13 bases between them. In DNA, the CDR3 is TGTGCCAGCAGCTTAGCCGGGACTTCGTATAACACCATATATTTT. It yields the protein CASSLAGTSYNTIYF.

The V and J genes are TRBV12-3 or TRBV12-4 and TRBJ2-7; D not resolved. The length of the CDR3 is 14 residues. V was clipped by 6 bases and J by 0 bases, with 12 bases between them. The CDR3, as DNA: TGTGCCAGCAGCCCCCAATACAGCTCCTACGAGCAGTACTTC. This encodes CASSPQYSSYEQYF.

V gene TRBV30 combines with J gene TRBJ1-4; D not certain. V lost 0 bases to trimming and J lost 5 bases, with 4 bases between them. The CDR3 contains 12 residues. The V gene's germline CDR1 is GTSNPN and CDR2 SVGIG (reference sequence). The DNA of the CDR3 is TGTGCCTGGAGTGTCCTAAATGAAAAACTGTTTTTT. Its protein is CAWSVLNEKLFF.

This chain connects TRBV20-1 to TRBJ1-2, with D uncertain. Trimming took 6 bases from V and 4 from J, leaving 12 bases between them. The CDR3 contains 12 residues. CDR1 and CDR2 (germline): DFQATT, SNEGSKA (reference sequence). The DNA for the CDR3 is TGCAGTGCGCATGACCCAGGCTATGGCTACACCTTC. Protein product: CSAHDPGYGYTF.

The chain joins TRBV27 to TRBJ2-7; perhaps D is TRBD1 or TRBD2 (5 bases each). Germline-derived CDR1 and CDR2 are MNHEY and SMNVEV (reference sequence). The germline V and J ends were trimmed by 7 bases and 4 bases, with 17 bases remaining between them. This CDR3 has 14 residues. Written as DNA, the CDR3 is TGTGCCAGCATGAACCGGGGCCCACTTTACGAGCAGTACTTC. Its protein is CASMNRGPLYEQYF.

The genes are TRBV6-5 and TRBJ2-5; no clear D. Germline loops: CDR1 MNHEY, CDR2 SVGAGI. V lost 5 bases to trimming and J lost 5 bases, with 12 bases between them. CDR3 length equals 13 residues. DNA of the CDR3: TGTGCCAGCAGTCAGTGGCGTAGGGAGACCCAGTACTTC. Translating it yields CASSQWRRETQYF.

The chain is built from TRBV18 and TRBJ1-6; perhaps TRBD1 as D (5 bases). Trimming left V 10 bases short and J 3 bases short, with 16 bases between. This CDR3 has 15 residues. Germline lookup yields CDR1 KGHSH and CDR2 LQKENI. CDR3: CATRRGANYNSPLHF. Written as DNA, the CDR3 is TGTGCCACACGACGAGGGGCTAACTATAATTCACCCCTCCACTTT.

The chain recombines TRBV19 with TRBJ1-3, with D possibly matching TRBD1 (5 bases). The germline V gene encodes CDR1 LNHDA and CDR2 SQIVND (reference sequence). The CDR3 covers 14 residues. Trimming shortened V by 7 bases and J by 0 bases, and 10 bases separated the two germline ends. CDR3 DNA sequence: TGTGCCAGTACGAGGGGCGCCTCTGGAAACACCATATATTTT. The encoded protein is CASTRGASGNTIYF.

CDR3 bases: TGCAGTGCTAGTGACCCGACAGGGTGGGGTGAAAAACTGTTTTTT. It translates to CSASDPTGWGEKLFF. The gene calls are TRBV20-1 and TRBJ1-4, with 7 positions matching TRBD1. Germline CDR1 is DFQATT and CDR2 is SNEGSKA (reference sequence). The length of the CDR3 is 15 residues. The junction had 11 bases not matched to a gene; V was cut back by 3 bases and J by 7 bases.